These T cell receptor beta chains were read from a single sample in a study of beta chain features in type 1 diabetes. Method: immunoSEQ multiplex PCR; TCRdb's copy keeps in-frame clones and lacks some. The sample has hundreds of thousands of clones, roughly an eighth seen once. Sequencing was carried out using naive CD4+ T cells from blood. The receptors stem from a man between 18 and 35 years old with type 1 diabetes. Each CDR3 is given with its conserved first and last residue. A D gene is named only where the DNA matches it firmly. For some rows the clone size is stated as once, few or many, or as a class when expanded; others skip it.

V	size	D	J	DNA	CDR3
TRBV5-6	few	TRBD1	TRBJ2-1	TGTGCCAGCAGCTCGGACAGGGGGAATGAGCAGTTCTTC	CASSSDRGNEQFF
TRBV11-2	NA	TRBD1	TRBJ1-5	TGTGCCAGCAGTCAGGACAGGGATCAGCCCCAGCATTTT	CASSQDRDQPQHF
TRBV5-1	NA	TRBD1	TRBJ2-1	TGCGCCAGCAGCTTGGGGGACAGGGAATACAATGAGCAGTTCTTC	CASSLGDREYNEQFF
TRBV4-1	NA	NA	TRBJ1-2	TGCGCCAGCAGCCAACTCAGGGGTGGCTATGGCTACACCTTC	CASSQLRGGYGYTF
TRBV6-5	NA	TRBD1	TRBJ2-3	TGTGCCAGCAGACTCGGACAGGGTAGGGCAGATACGCAGTATTTT	CASRLGQGRADTQYF
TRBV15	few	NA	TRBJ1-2	TGTGCCACCAGCAGTGCTTTGTTCCGGGGCTACACCTTC	CATSSALFRGYTF
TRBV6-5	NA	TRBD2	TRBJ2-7	TGTGCCAGCAGTCAGGGAGGGGAGTACGAGCAGTACTTC	CASSQGGEYEQYF
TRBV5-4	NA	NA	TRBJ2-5	TGTGCCAGCAGCCTACAGGGCGAAGAGACCCAGTACTTC	CASSLQGEETQYF
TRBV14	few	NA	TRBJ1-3	TGTGCCAGCAGCCAAGTTGCGGGAAACACCATATATTTT	CASSQVAGNTIYF
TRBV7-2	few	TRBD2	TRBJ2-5	TGTGCCAGCAGCTTGGCCCCGGGAGGAGTCCAAGAGACCCAGTACTTC	CASSLAPGGVQETQYF
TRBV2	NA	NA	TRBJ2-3	TGTGCCAGCCTCTGGGAGGGGGCCCCAGATACGCAGTATTTT	CASLWEGAPDTQYF
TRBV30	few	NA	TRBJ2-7	TGTGCCTGGAGTGCAACCCCCCCGGGAGAGCAGTACTTC	CAWSATPPGEQYF
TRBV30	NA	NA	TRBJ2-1	TGTGCCTGGAGTGGACAGACGGGTGAGCAGTTCTTC	CAWSGQTGEQFF
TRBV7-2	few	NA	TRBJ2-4	TGTGCCAGCAGCTCACACAGTGGGGGCCAAGACATTCAGTACTTC	CASSSHSGGQDIQYF
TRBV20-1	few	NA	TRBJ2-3	TGCAGTGCTAGAAACCTAGATACGCAGTATTTT	CSARNLDTQYF
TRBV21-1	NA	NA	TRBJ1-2	TGTGCCAGCAGCAAAGCGCGTGTCCTGGGGTATGGCTACACCTTC	CASSKARVLGYGYTF
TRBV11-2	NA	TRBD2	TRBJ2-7	TGTGCCAGCAGCCCGACTAGCGGGGCCCCCTACGAGCAGTACTTC	CASSPTSGAPYEQYF
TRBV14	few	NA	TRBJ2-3	TGTGCCAGCAGCTTCCTGGGGAATCTCCGAGATACGCAGTATTTT	CASSFLGNLRDTQYF
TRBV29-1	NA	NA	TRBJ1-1	TGCAGCGCCCGATTGTCCAGGGACACTGAAGCTTTCTTT	CSARLSRDTEAFF
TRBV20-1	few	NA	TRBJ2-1	TGCAGTGCCAGAGTCGATGAGCAGTTCTTC	CSARVDEQFF
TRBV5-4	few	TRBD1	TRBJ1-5	TGTGCCAGCAGCTTAGACAGGGGACCGAATCAGCCCCAGCATTTT	CASSLDRGPNQPQHF
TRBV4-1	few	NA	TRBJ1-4	TGCGCCAGCAGCCAAGGAGGGGGGCTGTTTTTT	CASSQGGGLFF
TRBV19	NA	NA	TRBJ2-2	TGTGCCAGTAGTAGGGGAGTGGGCAGGGCCGCGAACACCGGGGAGCTGTTTTTT	CASSRGVGRAANTGELFF
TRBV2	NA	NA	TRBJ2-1	TGTGCCAGCAGTGTTCAAGGGCAGGGTTCCTACAATGAGCAGTTCTTC	CASSVQGQGSYNEQFF
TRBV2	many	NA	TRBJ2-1	TGTGCCAGCAGTGCGACAAACAATGAGCAGTTCTTC	CASSATNNEQFF
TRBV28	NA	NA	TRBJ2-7	TGTGCCAGCAGGGCGGGACATACCTACGAGCAGTACTTC	CASRAGHTYEQYF
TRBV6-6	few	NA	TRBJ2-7	TGTGCCAGCAGTTACTCGACAGGCCCGGGCGATAACGAGCAGTACTTC	CASSYSTGPGDNEQYF
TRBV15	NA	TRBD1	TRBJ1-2	TGTGCCACCAGCAGTAGACAGGGGCCTTATGGCTACACCTTC	CATSSRQGPYGYTF
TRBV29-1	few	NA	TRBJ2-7	TGCAGCGTTGCCAAGGACCCGGGGCGCTACGAGCAGTACTTC	CSVAKDPGRYEQYF
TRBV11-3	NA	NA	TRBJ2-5	TGTGCCAGCAGCAAAGGCGGGACCCAGTACTTC	CASSKGGTQYF
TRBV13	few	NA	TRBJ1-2	TGTGCCAGCAGCTTCTCGACAGGCCAAGCTAACTATGGCTACACCTTC	CASSFSTGQANYGYTF
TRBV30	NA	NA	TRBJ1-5	TGTGCCTGGAGGGGACACTTTAATCAGCCCCAGCATTTT	CAWRGHFNQPQHF
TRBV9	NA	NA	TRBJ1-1	TGTGCCAGCAGCCCCCAGGGCATGAACACTGAAGCTTTCTTT	CASSPQGMNTEAFF
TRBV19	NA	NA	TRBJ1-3	TGTGCCATCGCAGTGAGCTCTGGAAACACCATATATTTT	CAIAVSSGNTIYF
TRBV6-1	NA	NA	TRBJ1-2	TGTGCCAGCAGTGAGGGAGGACAGATCCACTATGGCTACACCTTC	CASSEGGQIHYGYTF
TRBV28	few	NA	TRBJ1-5	TGTGCCAGCAGTTTAGGGCAGACCTTTGGGCCCCAGCATTTT	CASSLGQTFGPQHF
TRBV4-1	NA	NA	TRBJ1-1	TGCGCCAGCAGCCAAGAACTGGAAGAACACACTGAAGCTTTCTTT	CASSQELEEHTEAFF
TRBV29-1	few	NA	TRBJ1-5	TGCAGCGTTGGGGGGGGTGTAAGCAATCAGCCCCAGCATTTT	CSVGGGVSNQPQHF
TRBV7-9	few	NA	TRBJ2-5	TGTGCCAGCAGCTTAGAGAGCCAGTACTTC	CASSLESQYF
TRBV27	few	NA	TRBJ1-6	TGTGCCAGCAGCAGGGGCTGGGATAATTCACCCCTCCACTTT	CASSRGWDNSPLHF
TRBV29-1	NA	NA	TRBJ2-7	TGCAGCGTGGATGGAGGGCCAGGGGCCTACGAGCAGTACTTC	CSVDGGPGAYEQYF
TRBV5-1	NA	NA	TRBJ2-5	TGCGCCAGCAGCTCGGGGTCGCCGGAGACCCAGTACTTC	CASSSGSPETQYF
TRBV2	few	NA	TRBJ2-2	TGTGCCAGCAGCCGAACAACTAACACCGGGGAGCTGTTTTTT	CASSRTTNTGELFF
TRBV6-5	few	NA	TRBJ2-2	TGTGCCAGCAGTTACTCGGGCCGTTCCACCGGGGAGCTGTTTTTT	CASSYSGRSTGELFF